This entry lists 14 T cell receptor beta chains sequenced from one sample in a study of control samples from healthy donors and cancer patients. The method was immunoSEQ multiplex PCR; TCRdb's version includes in-frame clones alone and lacks a portion of them. Among approximately 140,000 clones listed, 90% to 95% were seen once. Sequencing was done on a sample of blood. Source of these receptors: a middle-aged man in good health.

This clone appeared once. The gene calls are TRBV6-5 and TRBJ2-5, with 7 bases that match TRBD1. V trimming: 4 bases; J trimming: 5 bases; junction bases outside the gene matches: 4. Germline values: CDR1 MNHEY, CDR2 SVGAGI. The CDR3 contains 13 residues. For the CDR3, the DNA is TGTGCCAGCAGTTTAGACAGGGTGGAGACCCAGTACTTC. It translates to CASSLDRVETQYF.

The chain employs TRBV3-1 (or the pseudogene TRBV3-2) and TRBJ1-2; maybe TRBD1 (5 bases). V lost 0 bases, J lost 6 bases, and 8 bases lay in between. The CDR3 consists of 13 residues. Germline assignment: CDR1 LGHDT and CDR2 YNNKEL (reference sequence). The CDR3 nucleotides are TGTGCCAGCAGCCAAGATAGGGGCGATGGCTACACCTTC. This sequence encodes CASSQDRGDGYTF.

This chain links TRBV5-1 with TRBJ2-3; D unclear. The CDR3 contains 14 residues. CDR1 is SGHRS, CDR2 YFSETQ, per germline. V gave up 5 bases and J gave up 1 base, with 11 bases separating them. CDR3 loop: CASSLELGTDTQYF. The CDR3 bases are TGCGCCAGCAGTCTGGAGTTGGGCACAGATACGCAGTATTTT.

This chain joins TRBV4-1 and TRBJ1-2, with D hard to call. The CDR3 is made up of 13 amino acids. Germline values: CDR1 MGHRA, CDR2 YSYEKL. V lost 0 bases and J lost 8, with 10 bases in between. CDR3 residues: CASSQDKVGGYTF. The CDR3 DNA reads as TGCGCCAGCAGCCAAGATAAGGTGGGAGGCTACACCTTC.

The V call is TRBV19, the J call TRBJ2-1; 8 nucleotides align to TRBD2. CDR1 and CDR2 (germline): LNHDA, SQIVND (reference sequence). The CDR3 is 16 residues long. J gave up 5 bases and V 1 base, and 7 bases lay outside the gene matches. The CDR3 region is CASSIARAGVNNEQFF. For the CDR3, the DNA is TGTGCCAGTAGTATAGCCCGAGCGGGAGTGAACAATGAGCAGTTCTTC.

The genes are TRBV7-2 and TRBJ2-1, with 8 bases fitting TRBD2. The CDR3 is 15 amino acids. V dropped 4 bases and J dropped 2; count of bases not matched to a gene: 4. CDR1 is SGHTA and CDR2 is FQGNSA in the germline V gene. In DNA form, the CDR3 reads TGTGCCAGCAGCTCTCGGGGGGGCACCTACAATGAGCAGTTCTTC. It yields the protein CASSSRGGTYNEQFF.

The V and J genes are TRBV29-1 and TRBJ2-7, with a weak D call TRBD1 (5 bases). CDR1 is SQVTM, CDR2 ANQGSEA, per germline. CDR3 length: 15 amino acids. With 3 bases removed from V and 4 bases from J, the gap between germline ends came to 19 bases. CDR3 in DNA: TGCAGCGTTGAGTATGGGGCAGGGATAAGTTACGAGCAGTACTTC. Translating it yields CSVEYGAGISYEQYF.

Here the CDR3 DNA reads TGTGCCAGCAGCTTAGCCTATCGCTTGAACACTGAAGCTTTCTTT. Translated, it gives CASSLAYRLNTEAFF. The genes are TRBV7-9 and TRBJ1-1; D is ambiguous. The V and J ends lost 0 bases and 0 bases respectively, with 8 bases between them. CDR3 length: 15 amino acids. Germline CDR1 reads SEHNR; CDR2 reads FQNEAQ (reference sequence).

This sequence joins TRBV29-1 and TRBJ1-1; D unresolved. V was cut by 2 bases and J by 6 bases, with 4 bases left in between. The CDR3 sequence is 10 residues long. Germline values: CDR1 SQVTM, CDR2 ANQGSEA. The CDR3 DNA reads TGCAGCGTTGAACGGGCTGAAGCTTTCTTT. Its translation is CSVERAEAFF.

The J gene is TRBJ1-2, the V gene TRBV10-3; D perhaps matches TRBD1 (6 bases). V was shortened by 4 bases and J by 5 bases, with 8 bases between the two germline ends. The CDR3 length is 12 residues. Germline lookup yields CDR1 ENHRY and CDR2 SYGVKD. CDR3 nucleotide sequence: TGTGCCATCAGTGGGACAGAGTATGGCTACACCTTC. Protein product: CAISGTEYGYTF.

Worth noting for this clone: Other DNA sequences of this sample code for an identical CDR3. V and J are TRBV6-5 and TRBJ2-1, with D unresolved. V shed 0 bases and J shed 3 bases, with 9 bases lying between them. Germline CDR1 is MNHEY and CDR2 is SVGAGI. The CDR3 covers 15 residues. Written as DNA, the CDR3 is TGTGCCAGCAGTTACTCGAAACTACTCTACAATGAGCAGTTCTTC. Protein product: CASSYSKLLYNEQFF.

The V and J genes are TRBV10-3 and TRBJ1-1; 7 nucleotides align to TRBD1. The CDR3 spans 11 residues. V was pared by 8 bases and J by 5 bases, with 2 bases of the junction left unmatched. Germline-derived CDR1 and CDR2 are ENHRY and SYGVKD. CDR3 DNA: TGTGCCATCCGGGACAGAACTGAAGCTTTCTTT. Its protein is CAIRDRTEAFF.

The genes are TRBV18 and TRBJ1-1, with D perhaps TRBD1 (5 bases). Per germline, CDR1 KGHSH and CDR2 LQKENI. CDR3 size: 19 residues. With 3 bases removed from V and 4 bases from J, the gap between germline ends came to 27 bases. The CDR3 protein is CASSPRQGSGGRVGTEAFF. In DNA form, the CDR3 reads TGTGCCAGCTCACCTCGTCAGGGATCGGGTGGGAGAGTGGGCACTGAAGCTTTCTTT.

V usage is TRBV14 and J usage is TRBJ2-7; TRBD2 might be the D (6 bases). The CDR3 is 15 residues long. The germline gives CDR1 SGHDN, CDR2 FVKESK. Trimming took off 4 bases at V and 0 bases at J, with 13 bases between the two ends. The DNA of the CDR3 is TGTGCCAGCAGCCCCGGGAGAATCTCCTCCTACGAGCAGTACTTC. This sequence encodes CASSPGRISSYEQYF. Full variable domain (remainder filled in from reference TRBV14 and TRBJ2-7): EAGVTQFPSHSVIEKGQTVTLRCDPISGHDNLYWYRRVMGKEIKFLLHFVKESKQDESGMPNNRFLAERTGGTYSTLKVQPAELEDSGVYFCASSPGRISSYEQYFGPGTRLTVT.